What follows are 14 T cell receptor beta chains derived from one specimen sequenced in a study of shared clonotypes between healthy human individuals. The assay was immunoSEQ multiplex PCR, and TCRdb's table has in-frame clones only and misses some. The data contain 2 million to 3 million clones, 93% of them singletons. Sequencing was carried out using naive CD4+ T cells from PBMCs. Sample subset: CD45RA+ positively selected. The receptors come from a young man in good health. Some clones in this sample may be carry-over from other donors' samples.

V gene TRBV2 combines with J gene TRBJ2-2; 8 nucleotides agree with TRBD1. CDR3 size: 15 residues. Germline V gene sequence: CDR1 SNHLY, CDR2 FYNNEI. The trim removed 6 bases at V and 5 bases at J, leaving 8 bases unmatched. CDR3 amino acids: CASRMGQAGTGELFF. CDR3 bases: TGTGCCAGCAGGATGGGACAGGCGGGGACCGGGGAGCTGTTTTTT.

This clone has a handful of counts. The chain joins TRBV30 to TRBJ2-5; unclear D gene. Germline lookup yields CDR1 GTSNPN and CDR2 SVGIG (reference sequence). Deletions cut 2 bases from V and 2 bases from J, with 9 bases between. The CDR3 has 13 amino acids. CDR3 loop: CAWSFGLQETQYF. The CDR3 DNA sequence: TGTGCCTGGAGTTTTGGATTACAAGAGACCCAGTACTTC.

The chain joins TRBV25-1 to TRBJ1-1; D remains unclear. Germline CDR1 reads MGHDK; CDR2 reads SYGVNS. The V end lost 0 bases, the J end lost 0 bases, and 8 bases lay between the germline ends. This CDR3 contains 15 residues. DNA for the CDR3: TGTGCCAGCAGTGAATACAGCCAGATGAACACTGAAGCTTTCTTT. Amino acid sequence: CASSEYSQMNTEAFF.

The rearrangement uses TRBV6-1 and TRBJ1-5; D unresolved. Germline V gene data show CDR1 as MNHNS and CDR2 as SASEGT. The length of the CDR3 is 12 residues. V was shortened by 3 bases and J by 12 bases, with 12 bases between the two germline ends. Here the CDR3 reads CASSEGGRVQHF. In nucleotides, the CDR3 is TGTGCCAGCAGTGAGGGCGGGAGGGTCCAGCATTTT.

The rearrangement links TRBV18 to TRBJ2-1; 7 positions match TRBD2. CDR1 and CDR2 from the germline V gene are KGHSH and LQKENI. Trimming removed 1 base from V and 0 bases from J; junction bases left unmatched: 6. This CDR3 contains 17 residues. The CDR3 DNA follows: TGTGCCAGCTCACCACGGGAGGGCTTTAGCTCCTACAATGAGCAGTTCTTC. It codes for CASSPREGFSSYNEQFF.

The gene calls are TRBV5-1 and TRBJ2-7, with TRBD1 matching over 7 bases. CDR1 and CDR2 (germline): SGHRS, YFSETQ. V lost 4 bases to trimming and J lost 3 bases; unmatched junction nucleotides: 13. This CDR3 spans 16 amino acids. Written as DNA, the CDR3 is TGCGCCAGCAGCGGACAGGTTTCTCGCCCTCTCTACGAGCAGTACTTC. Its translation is CASSGQVSRPLYEQYF. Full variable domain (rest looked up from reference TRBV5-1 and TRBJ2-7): KAGVTQTPRYLIKTRGQQVTLSCSPISGHRSVSWYQQTPGQGLQFLFEYFSETQRNKGNFPGRFSGRQFSNSRSEMNVSTLELGDSALYLCASSGQVSRPLYEQYFGPGTRLTVT.

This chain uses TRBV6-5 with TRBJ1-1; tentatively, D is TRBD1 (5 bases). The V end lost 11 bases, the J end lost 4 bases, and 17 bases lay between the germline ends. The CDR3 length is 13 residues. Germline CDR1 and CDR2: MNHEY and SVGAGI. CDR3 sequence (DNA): TGTGCCGGGGGGGACGGCGTGGGCACTGAAGCTTTCTTT. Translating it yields CAGGDGVGTEAFF.

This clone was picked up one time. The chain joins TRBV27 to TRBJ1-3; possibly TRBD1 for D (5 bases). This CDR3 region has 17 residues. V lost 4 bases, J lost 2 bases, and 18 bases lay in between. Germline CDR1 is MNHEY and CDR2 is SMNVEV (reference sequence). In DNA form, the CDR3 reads TGTGCCAGCAGTTCATCCCTAGGGGCAAGTACTGGAAACACCATATATTTT. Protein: CASSSSLGASTGNTIYF.

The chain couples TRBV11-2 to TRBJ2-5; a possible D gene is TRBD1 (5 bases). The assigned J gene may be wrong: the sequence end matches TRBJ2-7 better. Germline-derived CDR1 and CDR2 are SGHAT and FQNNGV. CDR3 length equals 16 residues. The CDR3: CASSNTRQYEGVEQYF. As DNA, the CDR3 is TGTGCCAGCAGCAACACCCGACAATATGAAGGGGTCGAGCAGTACTTC.

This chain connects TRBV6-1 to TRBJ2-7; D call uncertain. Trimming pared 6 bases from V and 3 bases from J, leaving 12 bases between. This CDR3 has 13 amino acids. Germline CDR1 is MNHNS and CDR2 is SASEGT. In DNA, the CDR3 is TGTGCCAGCAGGTCCGCATCCGACTACGAGCAGTACTTC. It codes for CASRSASDYEQYF.

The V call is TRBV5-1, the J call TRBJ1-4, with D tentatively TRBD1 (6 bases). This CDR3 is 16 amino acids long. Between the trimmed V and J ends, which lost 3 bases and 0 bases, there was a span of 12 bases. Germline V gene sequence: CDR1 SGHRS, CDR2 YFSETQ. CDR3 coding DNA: TGCGCCAGCAGCTCCCAGGGGCCCGCAACTAATGAAAAACTGTTTTTT. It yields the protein CASSSQGPATNEKLFF.

CDR3 DNA: TGTGCCAGCGTAGACACTCCTGGGGTGACCGGGGAGCTGTTTTTT. It is translated as CASVDTPGVTGELFF. The chain couples TRBV2 to TRBJ2-2; no firm D call. Germline loops: CDR1 SNHLY, CDR2 FYNNEI. Trimming left V 8 bases short and J 5 bases short, with 18 bases between. This CDR3 has 15 amino acids.

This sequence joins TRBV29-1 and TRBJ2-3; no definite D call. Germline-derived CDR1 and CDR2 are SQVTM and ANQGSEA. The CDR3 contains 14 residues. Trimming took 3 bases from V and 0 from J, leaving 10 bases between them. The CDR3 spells CSVEPVLSTDTQYF. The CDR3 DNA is TGCAGCGTTGAGCCGGTGCTTAGCACAGATACGCAGTATTTT.

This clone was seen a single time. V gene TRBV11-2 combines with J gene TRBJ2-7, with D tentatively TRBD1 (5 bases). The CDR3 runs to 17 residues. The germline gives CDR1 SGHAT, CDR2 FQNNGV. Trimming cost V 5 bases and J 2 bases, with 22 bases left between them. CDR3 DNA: TGTGCCAGCAGCCTCCCAAGGGGAACAGCCAATACCTACGAGCAGTACTTC. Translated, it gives CASSLPRGTANTYEQYF.